This record looks at one T cell receptor beta chain sequence and its context. The antigen remains undetermined. The data originate from a study of beta chain features in type 1 diabetes. Study results and caveats: PCR might favor shorter templates, but any such skew would affect patients and controls equally.

TCRB transcripts that were expressed got sequenced, as all of the isolated RNA had been reverse transcribed. Assay: immunoSEQ multiplex PCR; the TCRdb copy retains only in-frame clones and omits some. The table records hundreds of thousands of clones, less than 15% of them present only once. The sequence came from a man under 40 in good health. Sequences were obtained from central memory CD4+ T cells from blood.

In nucleotides, the CDR3 is TGTGCCAGCAGACAGACAGGGTCGGGTCAGCCCCAGCATTTT. This sequence encodes CASRQTGSGQPQHF. The chain is built from TRBV10-3 and TRBJ1-5; TRBD1 agrees at 7 bases. This CDR3 spans 14 amino acids. The germline V gene has CDR1 ENHRY and CDR2 SYGVKD. Trimming took 10 bases from V and 6 from J; bases not matched to a gene: 12.